A selection of T cell receptor beta chains follows, all from one sample in a study of cytomegalovirus exposure and HLA in healthy donors. The table came from immunoSEQ multiplex PCR; TCRdb's copy has only in-frame clones and leaves some out. This repertoire shows 85,000 to 100,000 clones, around 83% found once; its top ten account for under 4.5%. Sequencing used PBMCs. The receptors shown here come from a female donor in good health and CMV-seropositive. CDR3s include the opening cysteine and the closing phenylalanine or tryptophan. Fields, in order: J gene, D gene, V gene, CDR3 DNA, CDR3 protein. A D gene is named only where the DNA matches it firmly.

TRBJ1-6 | - | TRBV5-1 | TGCGCCAGCAGCTTGGTCCCGGGACGGGAGAATTCACCCCTCCACTTT | CASSLVPGRENSPLHF
TRBJ2-7 | TRBD1 | TRBV9 | TGTGCCAGCAGCGTGGGGACAGGGGCCTACGAGCAGTACTTC | CASSVGTGAYEQYF
TRBJ2-7 | - | TRBV5-6 | TGTGCCAGCAGGGCGACAGGGCGGGACTACGAGCAGTACTTC | CASRATGRDYEQYF
TRBJ2-7 | - | TRBV14 | TGTGCCAGCAGCCAGGGGGACACCCCTAGGGAGCAGTACTTC | CASSQGDTPREQYF
TRBJ1-5 | - | TRBV6-1 | TGTGCCAGCAGTGAACAGGCCGGGGGGCCCCAGCATTTT | CASSEQAGGPQHF
TRBJ2-2 | - | TRBV19 | TGTGCCAGTAGTATTCTGGGGGGGAACACCGGGGAGCTGTTTTTT | CASSILGGNTGELFF
TRBJ1-4 | TRBD1 | TRBV28 | TGTGCCAGCAGTTTACCTGGGACAGGGGATGAAAAACTGTTTTTT | CASSLPGTGDEKLFF
TRBJ2-7 | TRBD2 | TRBV5-1 | TGCGCCAGCAGCTCGAGCGGGGGCAGCTACGAGCAGTACTTC | CASSSSGGSYEQYF
TRBJ2-1 | TRBD1 | TRBV7-3 | TGTGCCAGCAGTCTTTTTTCCGGGACAGTGTCCTACAATGAGCAGTTCTTC | CASSLFSGTVSYNEQFF
TRBJ2-6 | TRBD1 | TRBV7-6 | TGTGCCAGCAGCCCTAAATTACGCGGGACAGGGACTGGGGCCAACGTCCTGACTTTC | CASSPKLRGTGTGANVLTF